Listed here are 30 T cell receptor beta chains from one sample, sequenced in a study of blood T cells in healthy people across ages. Combining a sample-barcoded 5' primer with a J-beta primer mix, a second PCR ran for about 7 to 12 cycles. TCRdb re-derived calls from the 5' RACE reads in MiXCR, one entry per CDR3 protein. The sample consists of 850,000 to 1,300,000 distinct CDR3 sequences, over 35% of them appearing once. The sequenced sample was blood. All receptors derive from a woman aged 55 to 70 in good health.

This chain's CDR3 is CASSQVGDEQFF. As DNA, the CDR3 is TGCGCCAGCAGCCAAGTTGGTGATGAGCAGTTCTTC. The chain is built from TRBV4-1 and TRBJ2-1; D unresolved. The length of the CDR3 is 12 residues. In germline, CDR1 is MGHRA, CDR2 YSYEKL. V lost 1 base and J lost 8, with 6 bases in between.

The chain has TRBV9 and TRBJ2-3, with D maybe TRBD1 (5 bases). V dropped 1 base and J dropped 4 bases, with 10 bases sitting between them. Germline-derived CDR1 and CDR2 are SGDLS and YYNGEE. The CDR3 consists of 14 residues. The CDR3: CASSVSPTADTQYF. The CDR3 DNA follows: TGTGCCAGCAGCGTATCCCCGACAGCAGATACGCAGTATTTT.

The gene calls are TRBV7-2 and TRBJ2-3; 8 nucleotides line up with TRBD2. The CDR3 loop spans 17 amino acids. The germline V gene encodes CDR1 SGHTA and CDR2 FQGNSA. The V segment lost 5 bases and the J segment 1 base; nucleotides outside the gene matches: 11. CDR3 coding DNA: TGTGCCAGCAGCACCATCCGCGGGAGGTTGGGCACAGATACGCAGTATTTT. Translated: CASSTIRGRLGTDTQYF.

The gene calls are TRBV19 and TRBJ2-7, with 7 bases identical to TRBD2. The trim removed 3 bases at V and 5 bases at J, leaving 4 bases unmatched. CDR3 length equals 13 residues. Germline V lookup: CDR1 LNHDA, CDR2 SQIVND (reference sequence). CDR3 coding DNA: TGTGCCAGTAGTATCAGCGGGACGGACGAGCAGTACTTC. Amino acids: CASSISGTDEQYF.

This clonotype showed up just a few times. The gene calls are TRBV27 and TRBJ2-3, with TRBD2 as a possible D gene (5 bases). This CDR3 contains 13 residues. Germline CDR1 and CDR2: MNHEY and SMNVEV (reference sequence). V was shortened by 2 bases and J by 5 bases, with 8 bases between the two germline ends. In nucleotides, the CDR3 is TGTGCCAGCAGTTTACTAAGCGGAGATACGCAGTATTTT. Translating gives CASSLLSGDTQYF.

In its sample, this clonotype was seen once. This clone may be a read error of a much larger clone one base away. This chain uses TRBV2 with TRBJ2-1; 9 positions match TRBD1. V lost 5 bases to trimming and J lost 13 bases; unmatched junction nucleotides: 12. Germline V CDR1 and CDR2: SNHLY, FYNNEI. The CDR3 runs 14 residues. CDR3 amino acids: CASSPQGARETQFF. DNA of the CDR3: TGTGCCAGCAGTCCACAGGGGGCTCGTGAGACCCAGTTCTTC.

The chain recombines TRBV10-3 with TRBJ2-7; weak D call: TRBD2 (5 bases). Germline V gene sequence: CDR1 ENHRY, CDR2 SYGVKD. Trimming cost V 6 bases and J 3 bases, with 15 bases left between them. This CDR3 has 14 amino acids. The chain's CDR3 is CAIRTGVGDYEQYF. CDR3 nucleotide sequence: TGTGCCATCAGGACTGGGGTGGGAGACTACGAGCAGTACTTC.

This chain uses TRBV10-3 with TRBJ2-3; tentative D call: TRBD2 (5 bases). This CDR3 is 16 amino acids long. Trimming took off 0 bases at V and 3 bases at J, with 13 bases between the two ends. In germline, CDR1 is ENHRY, CDR2 SYGVKD. The CDR3 loop reads CAISESRVVRTDTQYF. CDR3 in DNA: TGTGCCATCAGTGAGTCGAGGGTAGTTCGTACAGATACGCAGTATTTT.

The rearrangement uses TRBV5-5 and TRBJ2-4, with 9 bases aligning to TRBD1. The end of the DNA aligns better with TRBJ2-5, so the J call may be wrong. Per germline, CDR1 SGHKS and CDR2 YYEKEE (reference sequence). The CDR3 spans 16 residues. The CDR3 loop is CASSPELGTGSETQYF. DNA of the CDR3: TGTGCCAGCAGCCCTGAACTTGGGACAGGGTCAGAGACCCAGTACTTC.

The genes are TRBV3-1 and TRBJ2-4, with a possible D match to TRBD1 (6 bases). The DNA end is more similar to TRBJ2-7, so the J call may be wrong. The CDR3 runs to 13 residues. Germline V gene lookup returns CDR1 LGHDT and CDR2 YNNKEL (reference sequence). Written as DNA, the CDR3 is TGTGCCAGCAGCCCGGGACATAACTACGAGCAGTACTTC. Translated: CASSPGHNYEQYF.

This clonotype showed up many times. This chain connects TRBV5-1 to TRBJ2-7, with 9 bases matching TRBD2. With 2 bases clipped from V and 0 bases from J, the junction kept 3 bases outside the gene matches. The germline V gene encodes CDR1 SGHRS and CDR2 YFSETQ. The CDR3 consists of 15 residues. In DNA, the CDR3 is TGCGCCAGCAGCTTAAAAGCGGGAGGCTCCTACGAGCAGTACTTC. Residues: CASSLKAGGSYEQYF.

The chain uses TRBV11-3 and TRBJ2-3; no firm D call. Germline CDR1 reads SGHNT; CDR2 reads YENEEA. Trimming took 2 bases from V and 5 from J, leaving 8 bases between them. This CDR3 region has 13 residues. CDR3 amino acids: CASSLRAVDTQYF. As DNA, the CDR3 is TGTGCCAGCAGCTTAAGGGCCGTAGATACGCAGTATTTT. Supplemented by reference TRBV11-3 and TRBJ2-3, the full variable domain reads EAGVVQSPRYKIIEKKQPVAFWCNPISGHNTLYWYLQNLGQGPELLIRYENEEAVDDSQLPKDRFSAERLKGVDSTLKIQPAELGDSAVYLCASSLRAVDTQYFGPGTRLTVL.

V gene TRBV3-1 combines with J gene TRBJ1-1; D is ambiguous. CDR3 size: 14 residues. V was clipped by 1 base and J by 1 base, with 7 bases between them. The V gene's germline CDR1 is LGHDT and CDR2 YNNKEL (reference sequence). CDR3 sequence reads: CASSQGLENTEAFF. The CDR3 bases are TGTGCCAGCAGCCAAGGCCTCGAGAACACTGAAGCTTTCTTT.

This clonotype was recorded a few times. This chain links TRBV20-1 with TRBJ2-5; TRBD2 agrees at 7 bases. The V segment lost 3 bases and the J segment 8 bases; nucleotides outside the gene matches: 9. The CDR3 covers 13 residues. CDR1 DFQATT and CDR2 SNEGSKA come from the germline V gene (reference sequence). CDR3 sequence reads: CSASVGAGITQYF. As DNA, the CDR3 is TGCAGTGCTAGTGTAGGAGCGGGGATCACCCAGTACTTC.

The CDR3: CASRLTGAYSNQPQHF. DNA of the CDR3: TGTGCCAGCAGGCTAACAGGGGCTTATAGCAATCAGCCCCAGCATTTT. This chain joins TRBV27 and TRBJ1-5; 7 positions agree with TRBD1. J lost 0 bases, V lost 6 bases, and 8 bases had no gene match. CDR3 length: 16 residues. CDR1 and CDR2 (germline): MNHEY, SMNVEV (reference sequence).

This clonotype appeared a single time. One base away lies a much larger clone, so this may be a sequencing read error. The chain carries TRBV29-1 and TRBJ2-7; the match to TRBD2 covers 10 bases. The J call is in doubt because the DNA end fits TRBJ2-5 better. This CDR3 spans 15 amino acids. The germline V gene encodes CDR1 SQVTM and CDR2 ANQGSEA. The CDR3 nucleotides read TGCAGCGTTGGAGAGCGGGAGGGTGTAAGAGAGACCCAGTACTTC. It is translated as CSVGEREGVRETQYF.

This clonotype has just a few counts. The chain has TRBV7-2 and TRBJ2-1; TRBD1 might be the D (6 bases). This CDR3 has 18 amino acids. Germline lookup yields CDR1 SGHTA and CDR2 FQGNSA. Deletions cut 1 base from V and 0 bases from J, with 16 bases between. The CDR3 spells CASSLGYRVGISYNEQFF. CDR3 nucleotide sequence: TGTGCCAGCAGCTTAGGTTACAGGGTGGGAATCTCCTACAATGAGCAGTTCTTC. The entire variable domain, with the rest obtained from reference TRBV7-2 and TRBJ2-1, is as follows: GAGVSQSPSNKVTEKGKDVELRCDPISGHTALYWYRQSLGQGLEFLIYFQGNSAPDKSGLPSDRFSAERTGGSVSTLTIQRTQQEDSAVYLCASSLGYRVGISYNEQFFGPGTRLTVL.

This sequence joins TRBV5-1 and TRBJ2-7; D remains ambiguous. CDR1 SGHRS and CDR2 YFSETQ come from the germline V gene. The length of the CDR3 is 14 residues. Trimming shortened V by 3 bases and J by 5 bases, and 15 bases separated the two germline ends. In DNA form, the CDR3 reads TGCGCCAGCAGCTGGTCTGTTGAGTATAACGAGCAGTACTTC. Encoded protein: CASSWSVEYNEQYF.

This rearrangement joins TRBV6-5 to TRBJ2-3; tentative D call: TRBD2 (6 bases). Between the trimmed V and J ends, which lost 6 bases and 2 bases, there was a span of 15 bases. From germline, CDR1 is MNHEY and CDR2 SVGAGI. The CDR3 is 15 amino acids. In DNA form, the CDR3 reads TGTGCCAGCAGAGTCACGGGAGCCCTCACAGATACGCAGTATTTT. Its protein product is CASRVTGALTDTQYF.

The V call is TRBV5-1, the J call TRBJ2-7; D gene ambiguous. CDR1 is SGHRS and CDR2 is YFSETQ in the germline V gene. Trimming shortened V by 2 bases and J by 0 bases, and 9 bases separated the two germline ends. The CDR3 totals 14 residues. DNA for the CDR3: TGCGCCAGCAGCTTCCAGAGTCCCTCCTACGAGCAGTACTTC. It is translated as CASSFQSPSYEQYF.

The V gene is TRBV11-2, the J gene TRBJ2-4; possibly TRBD2 for D (5 bases). Trimming took 2 bases from V and 0 from J, leaving 17 bases between them. The CDR3 contains 18 residues. From germline, CDR1 is SGHAT and CDR2 FQNNGV. CDR3 loop: CASSLKAAEGLAKNIQYF. The CDR3 DNA sequence: TGTGCCAGCAGCTTAAAAGCGGCCGAGGGCCTAGCCAAAAACATTCAGTACTTC.

The J gene is TRBJ2-5, the V gene TRBV9; 10 nucleotides line up with TRBD1. Germline assignment: CDR1 SGDLS and CDR2 YYNGEE. With 4 bases clipped from V and 4 bases from J, the junction kept 4 bases outside the gene matches. The CDR3 spans 14 residues. The DNA for the CDR3 is TGTGCCAGCAGCCGAGGACAGGGGGTAGAGACCCAGTACTTC. Encoded protein: CASSRGQGVETQYF.

This clonotype was recorded a few times. This chain uses TRBV30 with TRBJ2-7, with 7 bases fitting TRBD1. This CDR3 is built from 12 residues. The J segment lost 1 base and the V segment lost 5 bases, leaving 2 bases of the junction unmatched. Germline values: CDR1 GTSNPN, CDR2 SVGIG (reference sequence). The CDR3 coding sequence is TGTGCCTGGGGGGACAGTTCCTACGAGCAGTACTTC. Translation gives CAWGDSSYEQYF. Combining the CDR3 with reference TRBV30 and TRBJ2-7 gives the whole variable domain SQTIHQWPATLVQPVGSPLSLECTVEGTSNPNLYWYRQAAGRGLQLLFYSVGIGQISSEVPQNLSASRPQDRQFILSSKKLLLSDSGFYLCAWGDSSYEQYFGPGTRLTVT.

As to this clonotype: Relative to the germline gene, one junction end is altered; a read error may explain this. The rearrangement links TRBV29-1 to TRBJ1-1; no clear D gene. This CDR3 is built from 13 residues. Germline CDR1 is SQVTM and CDR2 is ANQGSEA. The CDR3 is CGVEVGVNTEAFF. Written as DNA, the CDR3 is TGCGGCGTTGAGGTCGGGGTGAACACTGAAGCTTTCTTT.

This rearrangement joins TRBV7-3 to TRBJ2-1; the D is unclear. The length of the CDR3 is 15 residues. The germline CDR1 and CDR2 sequences are SGHTA and FQGTGA. V was pared by 5 bases and J by 6 bases, with 17 bases between. The CDR3 nucleotides are TGTGCCAGCAGCCACAGAGCGACCCCAACCAATGAGCAGTTCTTC. This gives the protein CASSHRATPTNEQFF.

This clonotype was counted between two and nine times. V is TRBV20-1 and J is TRBJ2-5; D is possibly TRBD1 (5 bases). The germline V gene has CDR1 DFQATT and CDR2 SNEGSKA (reference sequence). The CDR3 covers 14 residues. The ends were cut back, 0 bases at V and 1 base at J, with 9 bases in the middle. The CDR3 DNA is TGCAGTGCTAGAGAAGGGGCTGGCCAAGAGACCCAGTACTTC. Translated: CSAREGAGQETQYF.

Note on this clonotype: Its ends do not fully match the called genes, so a read error is possible. The chain recombines TRBV27 with TRBJ2-7, with D possibly being TRBD1 (6 bases). Germline CDR1 reads MNHEY; CDR2 reads SMNVEV (reference sequence). CDR3 length equals 12 residues. CDR3 region: CAGRTTGYEQYF. In DNA, the CDR3 is TGTGCCGGCAGAACGACAGGTTACGAGCAGTACTTC.

A few counts support this clonotype. The V gene is TRBV28, the J gene TRBJ2-7; possibly TRBD1 or TRBD2 for D (5 bases each). The CDR3 is 14 residues long. Between the trimmed V and J ends, which lost 4 bases and 3 bases, there was a span of 13 bases. CDR1 MDHEN and CDR2 SYDVKM come from the germline V gene. CDR3: CASSYRGSSYEQYF. CDR3 nucleotide sequence: TGTGCCAGCAGTTACCGGGGCAGCAGCTACGAGCAGTACTTC.

Here the CDR3 reads CATSDASGPIYNEQFF. In DNA form, the CDR3 reads TGTGCCACCAGTGACGCCTCAGGTCCCATTTACAATGAGCAGTTCTTC. The genes are TRBV24-1 and TRBJ2-1; D uncertain. The germline V gene encodes CDR1 KGHDR and CDR2 SFDVKD. V lost 4 bases and J lost 4, with 16 bases in between. The CDR3 totals 16 residues.

This clonotype was detected a few times. The chain links TRBV5-1 to TRBJ2-1, with 9 bases lining up with TRBD2. After removal of 0 bases from V and 4 bases from J, the junction contained 2 bases not matched to a gene. CDR3 length: 15 residues. Germline-derived CDR1 and CDR2 are SGHRS and YFSETQ. The CDR3 coding sequence is TGCGCCAGCAGCTTGGCGACTAGCGGATACAATGAGCAGTTCTTC. As protein: CASSLATSGYNEQFF.